This entry lists 11 T cell receptor beta chains sequenced from one sample in a study of T-cell reconstitution after alpha-beta-depleted transplantation in children (dated by TCRdb to 2015 to 2016). The treatment or condition label, as the study defines it: allogeneic hematopoietic cell transplantation with graft depleted of TCRalphabeta T cells and CD19 B cells. The library was produced with PCR. TCRdb records Illumina HiSeq 2500 as the sequencer. TCR libraries were prepared with molecular barcoding, using unique molecular identifiers to normalize TCRbeta repertoire quantification. TCRdb passed the public sequencing reads through fastp at Q25 and MiXCR, retaining productive beta sequences. Entries are consolidated by CDR3 protein sequence, retaining the most common genes and DNA. This sample gives 400,000 to 550,000 distinct CDR3 sequences in total; roughly a tenth of them show up just once. Of the sample, 2% to 2.5% is held by the ten largest clones.

The source was PBMCs, collected before TCRalphabeta/CD19-depleted stem cell transplant. These receptor sequences come from a child aged 2 to 15 with inherited bone marrow failure, due to receive a stem cell transplant.

This clonotype was seen repeatedly, ten times or more. The CDR3: CASSPSWSVPYEQYF. The CDR3 nucleotides read TGCGCCAGCAGCCCCTCCTGGTCGGTCCCCTACGAGCAGTACTTC. J is TRBJ2-7 and V is TRBV4-3; D gene ambiguous. V lost 4 bases and J lost 2, with 15 bases in between. The CDR3 length is 15 residues. Germline-derived CDR1 and CDR2 are LGHNA and YSLEER.

This clonotype was recorded at least ten times. The chain carries TRBV20-1 and TRBJ1-1, with 8 positions matching TRBD1. The ends lost 6 bases at V and 1 base at J; junction bases unmatched: 10. The CDR3 covers 15 residues. Per germline, CDR1 DFQATT and CDR2 SNEGSKA (reference sequence). CDR3 residues: CSADSGDRPNTEAFF. CDR3 nucleotides: TGCAGTGCCGACAGCGGGGACAGGCCGAACACTGAAGCTTTCTTT.

This clonotype occurred many times. The genes are TRBV20-1 and TRBJ2-3; D ambiguous. The germline V gene encodes CDR1 DFQATT and CDR2 SNEGSKA (reference sequence). V lost 2 bases, J lost 1 base, and 4 bases lay in between. CDR3 length: 12 amino acids. This CDR3 reads CSARFRTDTQYF. The DNA for the CDR3 is TGCAGTGCTAGATTCCGCACAGATACGCAGTATTTT.

Ten or more counts support this clonotype. The chain employs TRBV20-1 and TRBJ2-2; 12 positions match TRBD2. CDR3 length: 16 amino acids. The germline V gene has CDR1 DFQATT and CDR2 SNEGSKA (reference sequence). V lost 5 bases, J lost 5 bases, and 9 bases stayed unmatched. In nucleotides, the CDR3 is TGCAGTGCTCGCATGAGACTAGCGGGAGTTACCGGGGAGCTGTTTTTT. This sequence encodes CSARMRLAGVTGELFF.

As for this clonotype: Just one base apart from a much larger clone, this may be a read error. The gene calls are TRBV9 and TRBJ2-3; 8 bases match TRBD2. CDR3 length equals 15 residues. Germline CDR1 and CDR2: SGDLS and YYNGEE. CDR3 sequence reads: CASSSPTSDTDTQNF. The CDR3 nucleotides read TGTGCCAGCAGCTCCCCGACTAGCGACACAGATACGCAGAATTTT.

This clonotype was found many times. This chain joins TRBV4-3 and TRBJ2-7; 10 positions agree with TRBD2. Germline V gene data show CDR1 as LGHNA and CDR2 as YSLEER. Trimming at V came to 1 base and at J to 5 bases, leaving 5 bases not matched to a gene. CDR3 length: 15 amino acids. CDR3 loop: CASSQGLAGVNEQYF. The CDR3 nucleotides are TGCGCCAGCAGCCAAGGTCTAGCGGGAGTAAACGAGCAGTACTTC.

This chain connects TRBV27 to TRBJ2-5, with D maybe TRBD2 (5 bases). The CDR3 loop spans 14 amino acids. With 4 bases removed from V and 5 bases from J, the gap between germline ends came to 14 bases. The germline V gene encodes CDR1 MNHEY and CDR2 SMNVEV (reference sequence). As DNA, the CDR3 is TGTGCCAGCAGTTCAGGACTGCGGTACGAGACCCAGTACTTC. Its protein product is CASSSGLRYETQYF.

The rearrangement joins TRBV5-6 to TRBJ2-7; a possible D gene is TRBD1 (6 bases). Trimming removed 2 bases at V and 2 bases at J, with 11 bases between. Per germline, CDR1 SGHDT and CDR2 YYEEEE. The CDR3 runs to 14 residues. This chain's CDR3 is CASSLPRGAYEQYF. CDR3 bases: TGTGCCAGCAGCTTACCCAGGGGAGCCTACGAGCAGTACTTC.

This clonotype was counted between two and nine times. The chain carries TRBV12-3 or TRBV12-4 and TRBJ2-1; 10 bases are a match to TRBD2. V dropped 4 bases and J dropped 7; count of bases not matched to a gene: 7. This CDR3 comprises 15 residues. The CDR3 region is CASSYGLAEGNEQFF. CDR3 bases: TGTGCCAGCAGTTACGGACTAGCGGAGGGGAATGAGCAGTTCTTC.

This clonotype was seen many times. The CDR3 reads CSASDARAVSYEQYF. CDR3 nucleotide sequence: TGCAGTGCTAGTGACGCCCGCGCCGTTTCCTACGAGCAGTACTTC. This rearrangement joins TRBV20-1 to TRBJ2-7; D call uncertain. Germline V lookup: CDR1 DFQATT, CDR2 SNEGSKA (reference sequence). CDR3 length equals 15 residues. The germline V and J ends were trimmed by 3 bases and 1 base, with 16 bases remaining between them.

This clonotype showed up many times. The CDR3: CASSLDPLGLAVDEQFF. DNA for the CDR3: TGCGCCAGCAGCTTGGACCCCCTGGGACTAGCGGTCGATGAGCAGTTCTTC. V and J are TRBV5-1 and TRBJ2-1; 11 bases are shared with TRBD2. CDR3 length: 17 amino acids. Trimming at V came to 0 bases and at J to 8 bases, leaving 10 bases not matched to a gene. The germline CDR1 and CDR2 sequences are SGHRS and YFSETQ. The full variable domain, rest sourced from reference TRBV5-1 and TRBJ2-1, is KAGVTQTPRYLIKTRGQQVTLSCSPISGHRSVSWYQQTPGQGLQFLFEYFSETQRNKGNFPGRFSGRQFSNSRSEMNVSTLELGDSALYLCASSLDPLGLAVDEQFFGPGTRLTVL.